The 8 T cell receptor beta chains below all came from one sample that was sequenced in a study of CD8+ T cells in alopecia areata (dated by TCRdb to the late 2010s). The library relied on the immunoSEQ multiplex PCR assay. To provide template for TCR sequencing, every sample had RNA extracted and reverse transcribed into cDNA. In its TCRdb copy, this immuneACCESS table keeps in-frame sequences only and misses some clones. Where compared with another copy, unresolved V genes explain less than half of these, and the others have no known cause. The sample table shows about 82,000 clones, and roughly 50% are seen once. Just over 5.5% of the sample belongs to the ten largest clones. The sequenced sample was NKG2D-high CD8+ T cells sorted from blood. Reading the label with the study, this specimen's cell subset or site is: sorted CD8+ NKG2D-high blood T cells. The source is a human donor with alopecia areata.

V gene TRBV27 combines with J gene TRBJ2-7, with 9 bases matching TRBD2. This CDR3 region has 16 residues. V gave up 5 bases and J gave up 3 bases; unmatched junction bases: 11. The germline V gene has CDR1 MNHEY and CDR2 SMNVEV (reference sequence). CDR3 residues: CASSPSGSGGSYEQYF. The CDR3 DNA follows: TGTGCCAGCAGTCCCTCGGGTAGCGGGGGAAGCTACGAGCAGTACTTC.

V usage is TRBV4-1 and J usage is TRBJ2-7, with 8 positions matching TRBD1. From germline, CDR1 is MGHRA and CDR2 YSYEKL. Trimming removed 3 bases from V and 3 bases from J; junction bases left unmatched: 10. The CDR3 has 16 residues. Written as DNA, the CDR3 is TGCGCCAGCAGCCAGGGCACAGGGGGATACGTCTACGAGCAGTACTTC. Its translation is CASSQGTGGYVYEQYF.

The chain links TRBV28 to TRBJ2-1; D is unresolved. Deletions cut 6 bases from V and 7 bases from J, with 16 bases between. Germline CDR1 reads MDHEN; CDR2 reads SYDVKM. This CDR3 spans 14 amino acids. This chain's CDR3 is CASSSLPRKNEQFF. CDR3 DNA sequence: TGTGCCAGCAGCAGTTTGCCCCGAAAGAATGAGCAGTTCTTC.

The chain recombines TRBV7-8 with TRBJ2-1, with D tentatively TRBD2 (7 bases). CDR3 size: 15 residues. With 5 bases removed from V and 7 bases from J, the gap between germline ends came to 18 bases. Germline CDR1 and CDR2: SGHVS and FQNEAQ. The CDR3 region is CASSAVGGRGNEQFF. In nucleotides, the CDR3 is TGTGCCAGCAGCGCAGTGGGGGGGCGCGGGAATGAGCAGTTCTTC.

The CDR3 DNA reads as TGTGCCAGCAGACCCGGGACAGGGGCCTACGAGCAGTACTTC. Its translation: CASRPGTGAYEQYF. This chain links TRBV27 with TRBJ2-7; TRBD1 matches 10 bases. The CDR3 is 14 residues long. Trimming removed 6 bases from V and 2 bases from J; junction bases left unmatched: 4. Germline CDR1 reads MNHEY; CDR2 reads SMNVEV (reference sequence).

The V gene is TRBV27, the J gene TRBJ2-7, with 8 bases identical to TRBD1. CDR3 length equals 14 residues. Trimming at V came to 2 bases and at J to 1 base, leaving 1 base not matched to a gene. In germline, CDR1 is MNHEY, CDR2 SMNVEV (reference sequence). The CDR3 reads CASSLGTGSYEQYF. DNA for the CDR3: TGTGCCAGCAGTTTAGGGACAGGTTCCTACGAGCAGTACTTC.

This clone was counted only a few times. The J gene is TRBJ2-2, the V gene TRBV7-9; 8 bases match TRBD1. Germline values: CDR1 SEHNR, CDR2 FQNEAQ (reference sequence). J lost 4 bases, V lost 5 bases, and 6 bases had no gene match. This CDR3 spans 15 amino acids. The CDR3 protein is CASSQRTGRTGELFF. CDR3 sequence (DNA): TGTGCCAGCAGCCAGCGGACAGGGCGCACCGGGGAGCTGTTTTTT.

The chain is built from TRBV15 and TRBJ2-7, with TRBD1 matching 11 bases. Per germline, CDR1 LNHNV and CDR2 YYDKDF (reference sequence). The V gene end was trimmed by 9 bases and the J gene end by 3 bases; junction bases not matched to a gene: 1. The CDR3 consists of 12 residues. The CDR3 nucleotides are TGTGCCACGGGGACAGGGGGCTACGAGCAGTACTTC. Residues: CATGTGGYEQYF.